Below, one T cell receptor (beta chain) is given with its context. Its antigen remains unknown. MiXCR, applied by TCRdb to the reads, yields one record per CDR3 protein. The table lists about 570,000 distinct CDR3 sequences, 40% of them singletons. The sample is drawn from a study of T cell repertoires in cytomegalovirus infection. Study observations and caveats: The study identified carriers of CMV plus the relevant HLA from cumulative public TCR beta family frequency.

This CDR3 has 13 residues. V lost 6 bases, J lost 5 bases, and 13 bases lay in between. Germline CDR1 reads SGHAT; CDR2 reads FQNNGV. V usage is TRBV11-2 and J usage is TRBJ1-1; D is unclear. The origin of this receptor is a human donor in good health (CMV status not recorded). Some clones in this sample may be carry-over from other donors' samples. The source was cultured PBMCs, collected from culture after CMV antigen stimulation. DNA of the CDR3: TGTGCCAGCAGTGGGCCCGGAGGTACTGAAGCTTTCTTT. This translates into CASSGPGGTEAFF.